This T cell receptor (beta chain) was obtained from a study of T-cell reconstitution after alpha-beta-depleted transplantation in children. This clonotype was seen at least ten times. What it binds is unknown. Trimming stripped 6 bases from V and 1 base from J, with 9 bases between. There are 13 residues in the CDR3. TCRbeta library preparation incorporated unique molecular identifiers. TCRdb redid the calling of the PCR reads with MiXCR, one entry per CDR3 protein. The sample includes 600,000 or so distinct CDR3 sequences, 23% of them seen just once. Broader study findings: Diversity and T-cell counts at one year after transplant derived mostly from new T cells. Several hundred expanded graft clones reportedly supplied alpha-beta T cells about two months after transplant. Surviving recipient T cells and intrathymic progenitors accounted for some patients' high TCRbeta diversity at day 60.

The sequencing used PBMCs, mostly from graft donor cells, collected 360 days after TCRalphabeta/CD19-depleted stem cell transplant. The TCR comes from a boy under two years old who had a stem cell transplant for acute myeloid leukemia, so the T cells may come from the graft donor. The rearrangement uses TRBV12-3 or TRBV12-4 and TRBJ1-1; D gene uncertain. The CDR3 region has the DNA TGTGCCAGCAGGACTTCAGCGAACACTGAAGCTTTCTTT. Translating it yields CASRTSANTEAFF.